Below, 8 T cell receptor beta chains from the same sample are listed, as sequenced in a study of monozygotic twins with inflammatory bowel disease (dated 2019 in TCRdb). Library creation used 5' RACE. The data were produced on an Illumina HiSeq 2500. Reprocessed by TCRdb, the reads give a single entry per CDR3 protein sequence, without DNA. The table for this sample lists under 150,000 distinct CDR3 sequences. The top ten hold under 2.5% of the sample. Sequenced material: blood. These receptors all stem from a human donor with ulcerative colitis or Crohn's disease, or a healthy co-twin of an affected twin (not recorded which).

The chain employs TRBV7-2 and TRBJ2-3; as DNA is missing, the TRBD1 call by TCRdb cannot be tested. Germline lookup yields CDR1 SGHTA and CDR2 FQGNSA. The CDR3 is made up of 16 amino acids. This CDR3 is CASSSRTGGVTDTQYF.

This chain links TRBV5-1 with TRBJ2-1. The CDR3 has 15 residues. Germline V gene data show CDR1 as SGHRS and CDR2 as YFSETQ. CDR3 amino acids: CASSLASSSYNEQFF. Combining the CDR3 with reference TRBV5-1 and TRBJ2-1 gives the whole variable domain KAGVTQTPRYLIKTRGQQVTLSCSPISGHRSVSWYQQTPGQGLQFLFEYFSETQRNKGNFPGRFSGRQFSNSRSEMNVSTLELGDSALYLCASSLASSSYNEQFFGPGTRLTVL.

This chain joins TRBV20-1 and TRBJ1-4; TCRdb calls TRBD1, which cannot be checked without DNA. Germline V gives CDR1 DFQATT, CDR2 SNEGSKA (reference sequence). The CDR3 contains 19 residues. CDR3 sequence reads: CSARDTLPWTGGTNEKLFF.

V and J are TRBV20-1 and TRBJ1-4. This CDR3 is built from 11 residues. Germline V gene sequence: CDR1 DFQATT, CDR2 SNEGSKA (reference sequence). The CDR3 spells CSASRGEKLFF.

V and J are TRBV5-6 and TRBJ1-4. CDR3 length: 12 amino acids. Germline loops: CDR1 SGHDT, CDR2 YYEEEE. CDR3 region: CASSFEYGKLFF.

The rearrangement uses TRBV7-6 and TRBJ2-5; as DNA is missing, the TRBD1 call by TCRdb cannot be tested. CDR1 SGHVS and CDR2 FNYEAQ come from the germline V gene. The CDR3 contains 14 residues. CDR3 protein: CASSWTGGVETQYF. Looking up the rest from reference TRBV7-6 and TRBJ2-5 gives the full variable domain: GAGVSQSPRYKVTKRGQDVALRCDPISGHVSLYWYRQALGQGPEFLTYFNYEAQQDKSGLPNDRFSAERPEGSISTLTIQRTEQRDSAMYRCASSWTGGVETQYFGPGTRLLVL.

The rearrangement links TRBV18 to TRBJ1-3. There are 13 residues in the CDR3. The V gene's germline CDR1 is KGHSH and CDR2 LQKENI. CDR3 loop: CASSLGGRNTIYF.

The chain recombines TRBV4-3 with TRBJ2-3; TCRdb selects TRBD2, and the lack of DNA leaves this call unchecked. The CDR3 covers 16 residues. Germline V lookup: CDR1 LGHNA, CDR2 YSLEER. The CDR3 here is CASSLGTSGVLDTQYF.